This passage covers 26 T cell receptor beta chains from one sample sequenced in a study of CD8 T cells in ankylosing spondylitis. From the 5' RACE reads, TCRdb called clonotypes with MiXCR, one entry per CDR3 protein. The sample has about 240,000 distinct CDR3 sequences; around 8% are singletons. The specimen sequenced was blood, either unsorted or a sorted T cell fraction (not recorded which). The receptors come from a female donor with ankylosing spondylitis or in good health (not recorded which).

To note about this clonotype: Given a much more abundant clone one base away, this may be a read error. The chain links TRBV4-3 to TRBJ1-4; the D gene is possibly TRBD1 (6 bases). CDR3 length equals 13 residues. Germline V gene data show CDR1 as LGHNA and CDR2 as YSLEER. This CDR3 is CASSQNRDEKLLF. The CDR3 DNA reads TGCGCCAGCAGCCAAAACAGGGATGAAAAACTGCTTTTT.

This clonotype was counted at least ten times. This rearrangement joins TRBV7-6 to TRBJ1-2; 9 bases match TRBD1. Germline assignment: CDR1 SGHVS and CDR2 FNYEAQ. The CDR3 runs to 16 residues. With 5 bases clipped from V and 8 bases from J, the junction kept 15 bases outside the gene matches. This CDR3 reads CASSTTGGSTGEGYTF. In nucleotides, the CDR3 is TGTGCCAGCAGCACGACAGGGGGATCAACGGGGGAAGGCTACACCTTC.

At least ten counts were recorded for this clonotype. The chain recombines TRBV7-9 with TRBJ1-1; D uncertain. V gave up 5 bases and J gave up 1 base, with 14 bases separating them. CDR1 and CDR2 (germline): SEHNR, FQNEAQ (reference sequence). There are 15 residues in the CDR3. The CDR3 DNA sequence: TGTGCCAGCAGCCCTATACGGGAATGGAACACTGAAGCTTTCTTT. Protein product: CASSPIREWNTEAFF.

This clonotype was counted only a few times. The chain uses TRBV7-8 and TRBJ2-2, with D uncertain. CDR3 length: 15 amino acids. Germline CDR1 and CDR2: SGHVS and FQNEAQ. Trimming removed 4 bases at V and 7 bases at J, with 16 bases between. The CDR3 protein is CASSSENNIGGELFF. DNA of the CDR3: TGTGCCAGCAGCTCCGAAAATAATATCGGCGGGGAGCTGTTTTTT.

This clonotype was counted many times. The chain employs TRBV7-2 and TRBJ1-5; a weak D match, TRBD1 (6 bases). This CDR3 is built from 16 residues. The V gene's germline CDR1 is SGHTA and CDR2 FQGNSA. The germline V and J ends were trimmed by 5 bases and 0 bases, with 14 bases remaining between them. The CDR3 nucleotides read TGTGCCAGCAGCAAGGGGGGACTGTATAGCAATCAGCCCCAGCATTTT. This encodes CASSKGGLYSNQPQHF.

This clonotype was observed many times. The CDR3 region is CASSLAGSPLHF. For the CDR3, the DNA is TGTGCCAGCAGCTTAGCCGGGTCACCCCTCCACTTT. This rearrangement joins TRBV7-2 to TRBJ1-6; D gene ambiguous. CDR1 SGHTA and CDR2 FQGNSA come from the germline V gene. Trimming left V 0 bases short and J 10 bases short, with 4 bases between. The length of the CDR3 is 12 residues.

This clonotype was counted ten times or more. This CDR3 is CASSLGQGWSETQYF. For the CDR3, the DNA is TGCGCCAGCAGCTTGGGGCAGGGGTGGTCAGAGACCCAGTACTTC. The chain links TRBV5-1 to TRBJ2-5, with D possibly being TRBD1 (6 bases). The CDR3 length is 15 residues. Germline V gene lookup returns CDR1 SGHRS and CDR2 YFSETQ. The germline V and J ends were trimmed by 0 bases and 4 bases, with 13 bases remaining between them. The full variable domain, in which reference TRBV5-1 and TRBJ2-5 provide the parts outside the CDR3, is KAGVTQTPRYLIKTRGQQVTLSCSPISGHRSVSWYQQTPGQGLQFLFEYFSETQRNKGNFPGRFSGRQFSNSRSEMNVSTLELGDSALYLCASSLGQGWSETQYFGPGTRLLVL.

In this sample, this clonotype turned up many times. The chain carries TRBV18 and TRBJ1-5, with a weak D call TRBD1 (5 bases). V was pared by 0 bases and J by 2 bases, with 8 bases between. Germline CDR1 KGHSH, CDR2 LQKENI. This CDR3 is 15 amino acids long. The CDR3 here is CASSPPGRGNQPQHF. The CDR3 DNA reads TGTGCCAGCTCACCACCGGGCAGGGGCAATCAGCCCCAGCATTTT.

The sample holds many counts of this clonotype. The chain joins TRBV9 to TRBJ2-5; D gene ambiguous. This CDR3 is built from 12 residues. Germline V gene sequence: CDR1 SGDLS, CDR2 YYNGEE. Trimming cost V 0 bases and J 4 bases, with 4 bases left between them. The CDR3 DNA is TGTGCCAGCAGCGTAGGCGCAGAGACCCAGTACTTC. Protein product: CASSVGAETQYF. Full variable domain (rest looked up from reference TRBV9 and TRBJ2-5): DSGVTQTPKHLITATGQRVTLRCSPRSGDLSVYWYQQSLDQGLQFLIQYYNGEERAKGNILERFSAQQFPDLHSELNLSSLELGDSALYFCASSVGAETQYFGPGTRLLVL.

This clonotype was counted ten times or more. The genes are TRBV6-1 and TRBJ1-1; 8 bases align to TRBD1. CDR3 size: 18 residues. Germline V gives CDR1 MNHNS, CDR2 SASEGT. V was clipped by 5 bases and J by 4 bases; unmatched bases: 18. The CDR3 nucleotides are TGTGCCAGCAGTCTTTATACAGGGGGGGGGCCCCCAATCACTGAAGCTTTCTTT. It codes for CASSLYTGGGPPITEAFF.

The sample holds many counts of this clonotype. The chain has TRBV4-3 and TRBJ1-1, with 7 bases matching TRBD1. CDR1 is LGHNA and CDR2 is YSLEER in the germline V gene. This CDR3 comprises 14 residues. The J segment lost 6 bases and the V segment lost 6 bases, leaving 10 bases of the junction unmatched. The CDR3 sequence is CASSFDRARAEAFF. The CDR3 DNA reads TGCGCCAGCAGTTTCGACAGGGCGAGGGCTGAAGCTTTCTTT.

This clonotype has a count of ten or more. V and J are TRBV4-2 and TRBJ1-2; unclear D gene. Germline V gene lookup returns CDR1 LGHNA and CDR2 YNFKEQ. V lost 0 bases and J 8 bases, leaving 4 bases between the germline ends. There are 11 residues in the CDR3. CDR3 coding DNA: TGTGCCAGCAGCCAAGACCGAGGCTACACCTTC. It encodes CASSQDRGYTF.

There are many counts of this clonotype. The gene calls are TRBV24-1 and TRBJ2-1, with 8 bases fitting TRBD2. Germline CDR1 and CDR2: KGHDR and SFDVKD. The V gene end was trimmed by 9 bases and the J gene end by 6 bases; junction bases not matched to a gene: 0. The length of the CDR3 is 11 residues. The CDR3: CATREGNEQFF. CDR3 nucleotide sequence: TGTGCCACCCGGGAGGGCAATGAGCAGTTCTTC.

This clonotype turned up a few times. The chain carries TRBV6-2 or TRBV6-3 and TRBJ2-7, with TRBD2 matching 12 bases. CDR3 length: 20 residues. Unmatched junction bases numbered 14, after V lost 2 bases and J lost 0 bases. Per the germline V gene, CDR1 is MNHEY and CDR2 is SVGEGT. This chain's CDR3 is CASSYAPGLAGGQSSYEQYF. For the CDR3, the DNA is TGTGCCAGCAGTTACGCGCCTGGGCTAGCGGGAGGGCAGAGCTCCTACGAGCAGTACTTC.

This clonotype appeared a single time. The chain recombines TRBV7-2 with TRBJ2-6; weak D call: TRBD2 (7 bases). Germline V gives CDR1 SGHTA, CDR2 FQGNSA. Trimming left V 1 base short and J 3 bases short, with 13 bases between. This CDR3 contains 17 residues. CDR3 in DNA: TGTGCCAGCAGCTTAGGGGCGGGGGCTAGTGGGGCCAACGTCCTGACTTTC. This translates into CASSLGAGASGANVLTF.

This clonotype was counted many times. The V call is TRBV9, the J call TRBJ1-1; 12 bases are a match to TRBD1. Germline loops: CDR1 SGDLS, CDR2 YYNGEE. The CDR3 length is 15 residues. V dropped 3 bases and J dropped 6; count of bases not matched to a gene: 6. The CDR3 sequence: CASSAGQGALAEAFF. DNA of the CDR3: TGTGCCAGCAGCGCGGGACAGGGGGCCCTCGCTGAAGCTTTCTTT.

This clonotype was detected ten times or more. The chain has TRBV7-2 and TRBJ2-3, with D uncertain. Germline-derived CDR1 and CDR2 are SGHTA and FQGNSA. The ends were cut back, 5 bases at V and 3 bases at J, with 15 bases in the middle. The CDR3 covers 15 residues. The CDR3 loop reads CASSPSPAPTDTQYF. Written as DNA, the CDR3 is TGTGCCAGCAGCCCCTCACCAGCCCCAACAGATACGCAGTATTTT.

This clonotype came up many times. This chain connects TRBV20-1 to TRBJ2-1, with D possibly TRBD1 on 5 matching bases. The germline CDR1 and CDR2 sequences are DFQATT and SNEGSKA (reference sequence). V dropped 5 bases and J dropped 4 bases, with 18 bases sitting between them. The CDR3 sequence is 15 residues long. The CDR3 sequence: CSADVGVSGYNEQFF. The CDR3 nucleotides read TGCAGTGCTGACGTTGGAGTCTCAGGGTACAATGAGCAGTTCTTC.

The CDR3 coding sequence is TGCAGTGCTAGAGATAGACTAGCGGGAATAGAAGAGCAGTTCTTC. Its protein is CSARDRLAGIEEQFF. The chain couples TRBV20-1 to TRBJ2-1; 11 bases are shared with TRBD2. The V gene end was trimmed by 0 bases and the J gene end by 10 bases; junction bases not matched to a gene: 8. Germline V gene sequence: CDR1 DFQATT, CDR2 SNEGSKA (reference sequence). This CDR3 region has 15 residues.

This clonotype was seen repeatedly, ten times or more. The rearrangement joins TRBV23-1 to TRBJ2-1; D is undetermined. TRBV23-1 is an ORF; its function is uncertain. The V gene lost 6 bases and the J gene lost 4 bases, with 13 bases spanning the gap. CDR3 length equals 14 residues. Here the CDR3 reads CASSHPVRYNEQFF. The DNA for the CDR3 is TGCGCCAGCAGCCATCCGGTGCGGTACAATGAGCAGTTCTTC.

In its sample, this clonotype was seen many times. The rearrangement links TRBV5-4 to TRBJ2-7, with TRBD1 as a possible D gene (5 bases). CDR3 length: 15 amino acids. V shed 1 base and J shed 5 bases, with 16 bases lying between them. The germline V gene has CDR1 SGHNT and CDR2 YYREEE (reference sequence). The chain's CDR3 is CASSLYLGREDEQYF. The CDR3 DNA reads TGTGCCAGCAGCTTGTATTTGGGGCGCGAGGACGAGCAGTACTTC.

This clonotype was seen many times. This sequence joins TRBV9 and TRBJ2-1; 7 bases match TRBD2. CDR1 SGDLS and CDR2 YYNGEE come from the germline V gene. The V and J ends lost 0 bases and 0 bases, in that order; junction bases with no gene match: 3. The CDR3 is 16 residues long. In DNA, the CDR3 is TGTGCCAGCAGCGTAGAGGGCGGGAGCTCCTACAATGAGCAGTTCTTC. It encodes CASSVEGGSSYNEQFF. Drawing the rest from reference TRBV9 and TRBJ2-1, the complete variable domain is DSGVTQTPKHLITATGQRVTLRCSPRSGDLSVYWYQQSLDQGLQFLIQYYNGEERAKGNILERFSAQQFPDLHSELNLSSLELGDSALYFCASSVEGGSSYNEQFFGPGTRLTVL.

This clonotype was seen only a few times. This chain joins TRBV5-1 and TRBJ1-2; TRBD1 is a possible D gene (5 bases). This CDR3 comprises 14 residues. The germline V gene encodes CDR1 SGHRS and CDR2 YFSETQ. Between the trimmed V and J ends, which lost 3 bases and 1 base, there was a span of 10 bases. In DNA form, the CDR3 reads TGCGCCAGCAGCTCGGACACCGTTAACTATGGCTACACCTTC. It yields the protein CASSSDTVNYGYTF. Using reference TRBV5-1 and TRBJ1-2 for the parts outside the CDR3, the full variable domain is KAGVTQTPRYLIKTRGQQVTLSCSPISGHRSVSWYQQTPGQGLQFLFEYFSETQRNKGNFPGRFSGRQFSNSRSEMNVSTLELGDSALYLCASSSDTVNYGYTFGSGTRLTVV.

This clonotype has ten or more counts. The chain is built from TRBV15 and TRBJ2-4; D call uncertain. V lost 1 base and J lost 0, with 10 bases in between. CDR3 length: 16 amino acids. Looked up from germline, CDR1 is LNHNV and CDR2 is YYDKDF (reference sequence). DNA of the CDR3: TGTGCCACCAGCAGAGGAGAACGACTAGCCAAAAACATTCAGTACTTC. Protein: CATSRGERLAKNIQYF.

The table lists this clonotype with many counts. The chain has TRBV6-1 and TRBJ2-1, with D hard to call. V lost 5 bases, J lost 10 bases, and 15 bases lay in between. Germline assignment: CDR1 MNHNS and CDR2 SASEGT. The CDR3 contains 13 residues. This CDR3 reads CASSRTPSGEQFF. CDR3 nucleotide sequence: TGTGCCAGCAGTCGTACGCCTTCTGGGGAGCAGTTCTTC.

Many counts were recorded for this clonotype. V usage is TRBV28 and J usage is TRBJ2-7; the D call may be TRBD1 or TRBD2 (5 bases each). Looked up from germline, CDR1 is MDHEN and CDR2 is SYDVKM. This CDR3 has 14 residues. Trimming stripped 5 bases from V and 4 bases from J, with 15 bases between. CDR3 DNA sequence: TGTGCCAGCAGTCCGACCGTGGGGGAGTACGAGCAGTACTTC. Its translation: CASSPTVGEYEQYF.